The rows below give T cell receptor beta chains drawn from one sample of a study of identical twins. TCRdb re-called the 5' RACE reads with MiXCR, one entry per CDR3 protein. The table includes about 570,000 distinct CDR3 sequences, 9.6% detected once. These records were also assigned to another study, of yellow fever vaccine responses in identical twins.

Sequences were obtained from PBMCs. Receptors were obtained from a woman aged 18-35 years in good health. CDR3s include the opening cysteine and the closing phenylalanine or tryptophan. A D gene is named only where the DNA matches it firmly. Not all rows give a size; the values are once, few, many and, for expanded clones, a class.

V,J,D,size,DNA,CDR3
TRBV7-9,TRBJ2-3,NA,many,TGTGCCAGCAGCCAAATTAGCGCAGATACGCAGTATTTT,CASSQISADTQYF
TRBV11-2,TRBJ2-3,TRBD2,NA,TGTGCCAGCAGCTCCATCCCCTACGGACTAGCGGGGGGTAGAGATACGCAGTATTTT,CASSSIPYGLAGGRDTQYF
TRBV12-3/TRBV12-4,TRBJ2-5,TRBD1,many,TGTGCCAGCAGTCGGGACAGGCAAGAGACCCAGTACTTC,CASSRDRQETQYF
TRBV6-2/TRBV6-3,TRBJ2-5,NA,few,TGTGCCAGCAGGGACGGTAATTTCGAGACCCAGTACTTC,CASRDGNFETQYF
TRBV20-1,TRBJ2-7,NA,few,TGCAGTGCTAGAGACACTACGACCTACATGGGGCCTGATGAGCAGTACTTC,CSARDTTTYMGPDEQYF
TRBV20-1,TRBJ2-1,NA,NA,TGCAGTGCGGGGATCAGGGAGCGGACTTACAATGAGCAGTTCTTC,CSAGIRERTYNEQFF
TRBV11-2,TRBJ2-1,NA,NA,TGTGCCAGCAGCTATGGGAGGGGGGTGGACAATGAGCAGTTCTTC,CASSYGRGVDNEQFF
TRBV7-2,TRBJ1-5,NA,many,TGTGCCAGCAGCCAGACCCTACAGGGTCGTCAGCCCCAGCATTTT,CASSQTLQGRQPQHF
TRBV5-1,TRBJ1-1,NA,many,TGCGCCAGCAGCTTGTCTTTCCAGGGAGACCACACTGAAGCTTTCTTT,CASSLSFQGDHTEAFF
TRBV18,TRBJ2-7,NA,NA,TGTGCCAGCTCACCGGGTGGAACTCCCGCCTACGAGCAGTACTTC,CASSPGGTPAYEQYF
TRBV6-1,TRBJ2-1,TRBD2,few,TGTGCCAGCAGCACCGGACTAGCGGGGTCGCCCAAGATAAATGAGCAGTTCTTC,CASSTGLAGSPKINEQFF
TRBV7-9,TRBJ2-5,TRBD1,many,TGTGCCAGCAGCTTCCCGGGACAGGGAGTTCGAGAGACCCAGTACTTC,CASSFPGQGVRETQYF
TRBV29-1,TRBJ1-2,NA,few,TGCAGCGTTGTTCCCTACCTCAACTATGGCTACACCTTC,CSVVPYLNYGYTF
TRBV4-3,TRBJ1-1,NA,NA,TGCGCCAGCAGCCAAGGGACCAACACTGAAGCTTTCTTT,CASSQGTNTEAFF
TRBV2,TRBJ2-5,TRBD1,few,TGTGTCAGCAGTGCGACAGGGAAAGAGACCCAGTACTTC,CVSSATGKETQYF
TRBV9,TRBJ2-1,TRBD1,NA,TGTGCCAGCAGCGAACAGGGGTACAATGAGCAGTTCTTC,CASSEQGYNEQFF
TRBV29-1,TRBJ2-2,NA,few,TGCAGCGTTGTTGGTGCCGGGGAGCTGTTTTTT,CSVVGAGELFF
TRBV9,TRBJ1-1,NA,NA,TGTGCCAGCAGCTCCCCACCGGGCCCCGAAGCTTTCTTT,CASSSPPGPEAFF
TRBV5-1,TRBJ2-5,NA,few,TGCGCCAGCAGCTTGGCATCCAAAGAGACCCAGTACTTC,CASSLASKETQYF
TRBV5-1,TRBJ2-3,NA,many,TGCGCCAGCAGCGACGGGACTGGAGTCTCCACAGATACGCAGTATTTT,CASSDGTGVSTDTQYF
TRBV10-3,TRBJ1-5,TRBD1,many,TGTGCCATCAGTGAGACTAGGGGACAGCCCAATCAGCCCCAGCATTTT,CAISETRGQPNQPQHF
TRBV12-3/TRBV12-4,TRBJ2-1,TRBD2,NA,TGTACCTGCAGTTTTAGGGGACTAGGGCCCAAAAGTTACAATGAGCAGTTCTTC,CTCSFRGLGPKSYNEQFF
TRBV29-1,TRBJ2-2,TRBD1,many,TGCAGCGTTGCAGGGGGCGTGAAGGACACCGGGGAGCTGTTTTTT,CSVAGGVKDTGELFF
TRBV14,TRBJ2-7,NA,few,TGTGCCAGCAGCCAAGGTAGCGTAAAGACCTACGAGCAGTACTTC,CASSQGSVKTYEQYF
TRBV7-8,TRBJ2-1,NA,NA,TGTGCCAGCAGCATGCCGGGACCTTCTTACAATGAGCAGTTCTTC,CASSMPGPSYNEQFF
TRBV3-1,TRBJ2-3,TRBD2,NA,TGTGCCAGCTGCAAATTCCTAGCGGGGAGAAGCACAGATACGCAGTATTTT,CASCKFLAGRSTDTQYF
TRBV6-5,TRBJ2-3,NA,NA,TGTGCCAGCAGTTACAACACCGGTAGCACAGATACGCAGTATTTT,CASSYNTGSTDTQYF
TRBV20-1,TRBJ1-4,NA,few,TGCAGTGCTCCAGGGCCGGGACCCCAGGCGAGAATAATGTTTTTT,CSAPGPGPQARIMFF
TRBV5-1,TRBJ2-5,TRBD2,few,TGCGCCAGCAGCCGGACTAGCTCCGGGGAGACCCAGTACTTC,CASSRTSSGETQYF
TRBV5-1,TRBJ2-1,NA,many,TGCGCCAGCAGTGAGCGGCAGGGAGTTCATGAGCAGTTCTTC,CASSERQGVHEQFF
TRBV11-1,TRBJ2-2,NA,NA,TGTGCCAGCAGCTGGACACTGGACCATGCCGGGGAGCTGTTTTTT,CASSWTLDHAGELFF
TRBV6-1,TRBJ2-3,TRBD2,NA,TGTGCCAGCAGAAGGAATAGCGGGAGTACAGATACGCAGTATTTT,CASRRNSGSTDTQYF
TRBV14,TRBJ2-5,TRBD2,few,TGTGCCAGCAGCTGGGGACTAGCGGAAGAGTATCAAGAGACCCAGTACTTC,CASSWGLAEEYQETQYF
TRBV5-1,TRBJ1-1,TRBD1,many,TGCGCCAGCAGCCTAAGGACAGGCCAGCAGACCGAAGCTTTCTTT,CASSLRTGQQTEAFF
TRBV20-1,TRBJ2-7,TRBD1,many,TGCAGTGCTAGAGACGGGACAGATACCTCAAAGTACTTC,CSARDGTDTSKYF
TRBV18,TRBJ2-5,NA,few,TGTGCCAGCTCTCCACCGGGACGGAGCCAAGAGACCCAGTACTTC,CASSPPGRSQETQYF
TRBV12-3/TRBV12-4,TRBJ2-1,TRBD1,few,TGTGCCAGCACCCGGGACAGGGGGCTTTATGAGCAGTTCTTC,CASTRDRGLYEQFF